These 13 T cell receptor beta chains were sequenced from one sample in a study of molecular identifiers for immune sequencing clone quantification. Using its own MiXCR run on the PCR reads, TCRdb lists one record per CDR3 protein. The table lists tens of thousands of distinct CDR3 sequences, approximately 24% of them singletons. Material for sequencing was naive CD8+ T cells from blood, with Jurkat cell RNA spiked in. As to subset: FACS-sorted CD8+CD4-CCR7+CD45RA+ naive T cells. Every receptor here comes from a human donor in good health. Some libraries in this study had Jurkat cell RNA spiked in.

This clonotype has a count of ten or more. The rearrangement links TRBV11-2 to TRBJ2-5; 13 bases match TRBD2. The germline V gene encodes CDR1 SGHAT and CDR2 FQNNGV. J lost 5 bases, V lost 3 bases, and 6 bases had no gene match. This CDR3 contains 16 residues. CDR3 sequence reads: CASSFGLAGVKETQYF. CDR3 sequence (DNA): TGTGCCAGCAGCTTTGGACTAGCGGGAGTAAAGGAGACCCAGTACTTC.

This clonotype was observed at least ten times. The chain is built from TRBV7-9 and TRBJ2-3, with 8 bases aligning to TRBD2. After removal of 4 bases from V and 5 bases from J, the junction contained 8 bases not matched to a gene. The length of the CDR3 is 15 residues. Germline CDR1 and CDR2: SEHNR and FQNEAQ (reference sequence). CDR3 bases: TGTGCCAGCAGCTCCCGGGGGGGCTATGAAGATACGCAGTATTTT. Translated: CASSSRGGYEDTQYF.

This clonotype was found many times. V is TRBV4-3 and J is TRBJ1-6; no firm D call. Per germline, CDR1 LGHNA and CDR2 YSLEER. CDR3 length: 16 amino acids. V was clipped by 4 bases and J by 7 bases, with 17 bases between them. CDR3 sequence: CASSPNDVDLNSPLHF. The CDR3 nucleotides are TGCGCCAGCAGCCCAAACGACGTAGATTTAAATTCACCCCTCCACTTT.

This rearrangement joins TRBV3-1 to TRBJ1-1; D gene uncertain. CDR1 and CDR2 from the germline V gene are LGHDT and YNNKEL (reference sequence). With 4 bases removed from V and 11 bases from J, the gap between germline ends came to 17 bases. This CDR3 region has 13 residues. CDR3 nucleotide sequence: TGTGCCAGCAGCCGAAGCACCTACCCCCCGGCTTTCTTT. This translates into CASSRSTYPPAFF. Full variable domain (remainder filled in from reference TRBV3-1 and TRBJ1-1): DTAVSQTPKYLVTQMGNDKSIKCEQNLGHDTMYWYKQDSKKFLKIMFSYNNKELIINETVPNRFSPKSPDKAHLNLHINSLELGDSAVYFCASSRSTYPPAFFGQGTRLTVV.

The chain links TRBV7-6 to TRBJ2-7; D gene uncertain. Trimming shortened V by 0 bases and J by 3 bases, and 12 bases separated the two germline ends. Germline V gene data show CDR1 as SGHVS and CDR2 as FNYEAQ. There are 15 residues in the CDR3. The CDR3 bases are TGTGCCAGCAGCTTAGCATCTGGGCGCGGCTACGAGCAGTACTTC. The encoded protein is CASSLASGRGYEQYF.

This clonotype was seen a handful of times. The chain combines TRBV5-6 with TRBJ1-2, with D possibly matching TRBD1 (5 bases). Germline values: CDR1 SGHDT, CDR2 YYEEEE. V lost 3 bases, J lost 5 bases, and 17 bases lay in between. This CDR3 is 15 amino acids long. This CDR3 is CASSSLLEQGYGYTF. The DNA of the CDR3 is TGTGCCAGCAGCTCTCTATTGGAGCAGGGTTATGGCTACACCTTC.

This clonotype was seen repeatedly, ten times or more. The genes are TRBV12-3 or TRBV12-4 and TRBJ1-2; D gene unclear. Trimming removed 6 bases at V and 8 bases at J, with 13 bases between. The CDR3 totals 12 residues. CDR3 sequence (DNA): TGTGCCAGCAGCTGGGTGACTGGAGGCTACACCTTC. The encoded protein is CASSWVTGGYTF.

This clonotype was recorded many times. The chain carries TRBV19 and TRBJ2-3; TRBD2 matches 11 bases. The CDR3 consists of 16 residues. J lost 2 bases, V lost 4 bases, and 5 bases had no gene match. Per the germline V gene, CDR1 is LNHDA and CDR2 is SQIVND (reference sequence). The CDR3 here is CASSTRLAGPTDTQYF. Here the CDR3 DNA reads TGTGCCAGTAGTACCCGACTAGCGGGACCCACAGATACGCAGTATTTT.

The rearrangement joins TRBV4-3 to TRBJ2-7, with a weak D call TRBD2 (5 bases). The V gene lost 0 bases and the J gene lost 2 bases, with 11 bases spanning the gap. The CDR3 is 15 amino acids. Germline-derived CDR1 and CDR2 are LGHNA and YSLEER. The CDR3 DNA follows: TGCGCCAGCAGCCAAGATTCTGGACTGGCCTACGAGCAGTACTTC. This translates into CASSQDSGLAYEQYF.

The sample holds many counts of this clonotype. The genes are TRBV4-1 and TRBJ1-5, with 7 bases that match TRBD1. The CDR3 contains 16 residues. Germline CDR1 is MGHRA and CDR2 is YSYEKL. Trimming took 4 bases from V and 0 from J; bases not matched to a gene: 6. CDR3 region: CASSREGTDSNQPQHF. The CDR3 DNA follows: TGCGCCAGCAGCCGAGAGGGGACAGATAGCAATCAGCCCCAGCATTTT.

The rearrangement uses TRBV7-6 and TRBJ2-5, with D possibly TRBD2 on 7 matching bases. CDR3 length: 15 amino acids. Per germline, CDR1 SGHVS and CDR2 FNYEAQ. V was pared by 1 base and J by 4 bases, with 13 bases between. CDR3 sequence reads: CASSLVSRGAETQYF. DNA of the CDR3: TGTGCCAGCAGCTTAGTTTCCCGGGGGGCAGAGACCCAGTACTTC.

Many counts were recorded for this clonotype. The CDR3 loop reads CASSLAGGLGRMQYF. DNA for the CDR3: TGCGCCAGCAGCTTGGCTGGGGGATTGGGGCGGATGCAGTATTTT. The chain is built from TRBV5-1 and TRBJ2-3; D might be TRBD1 or TRBD2, each matching 5 bases. Germline values: CDR1 SGHRS, CDR2 YFSETQ. Trimming cost V 0 bases and J 11 bases, with 19 bases left between them. CDR3 length equals 15 residues. Together with reference TRBV5-1 and TRBJ2-3, the CDR3 gives the full variable domain: KAGVTQTPRYLIKTRGQQVTLSCSPISGHRSVSWYQQTPGQGLQFLFEYFSETQRNKGNFPGRFSGRQFSNSRSEMNVSTLELGDSALYLCASSLAGGLGRMQYFGPGTRLTVL.

In regard to this clonotype: Possible read error: a much larger clone is one base away. DNA of the CDR3: TGTGCCAGTAGTCTGGGCTACCCAGCTGGGGCCAACGTCCTGACTTTC. This translates into CASSLGYPAGANVLTF. The rearrangement links TRBV19 to TRBJ2-6; no clear D gene. The CDR3 is 16 residues long. V was shortened by 5 bases and J by 2 bases, with 13 bases between the two germline ends. Germline CDR1 LNHDA, CDR2 SQIVND (reference sequence).